The 23 T cell receptor beta chains in this list originate from one sample, sequenced in a study of early T cells in non-severe SARS-CoV-2 infection. TCRdb recomputed calls from the 5' RACE reads with MiXCR, one row per CDR3 protein. The table lists some 49,000 distinct CDR3 sequences, around 8% of them singletons. Sequencing used whole blood. These receptors all come from an adult who was a healthcare worker with PCR-confirmed SARS-CoV-2 infection or an uninfected control (not recorded which).

This clonotype was seen a few times. This chain links TRBV11-2 with TRBJ1-6, with 11 bases aligning to TRBD1. The germline gives CDR1 SGHAT, CDR2 FQNNGV. V trimming: 5 bases; J trimming: 8 bases; junction bases outside the gene matches: 11. The CDR3 runs 17 residues. CDR3 residues: CASSPRRGQGADSPLHF. The CDR3 DNA sequence: TGTGCCAGCAGCCCACGCCGCGGACAGGGGGCGGATTCACCCCTCCACTTT.

This chain uses TRBV3-1 with TRBJ2-1; 10 nucleotides agree with TRBD2. The CDR3 length is 15 residues. CDR1 is LGHDT and CDR2 is YNNKEL in the germline V gene (reference sequence). The junction had 7 bases not matched to a gene; V was cut back by 4 bases and J by 7 bases. The CDR3 DNA follows: TGTGCCAGCAGCCCTCCGGGACTAGCGAGGAATGAGCAGTTCTTC. As protein: CASSPPGLARNEQFF.

This clonotype was observed a few times. The J gene is TRBJ2-7, the V gene TRBV5-1, with 7 bases lining up with TRBD1. The trim removed 0 bases at V and 0 bases at J, leaving 6 bases unmatched. This CDR3 is 16 amino acids long. From germline, CDR1 is SGHRS and CDR2 YFSETQ. The CDR3, as DNA: TGCGCCAGCAGCTTGGCGTCCCAGGGGGTCTCCTACGAGCAGTACTTC. Translation gives CASSLASQGVSYEQYF.

This chain uses TRBV10-3 with TRBJ2-3; 11 bases map to TRBD2. The V and J ends lost 5 bases and 5 bases, in that order; junction bases with no gene match: 6. This CDR3 has 15 amino acids. The germline gives CDR1 ENHRY, CDR2 SYGVKD. The CDR3 loop is CAISQLAGGEDTQYF. For the CDR3, the DNA is TGTGCCATCAGTCAGTTAGCGGGGGGGGAAGATACGCAGTATTTT.

In this sample, this clonotype turned up many times. The rearrangement joins TRBV11-2 to TRBJ2-7; D unclear. The germline gives CDR1 SGHAT, CDR2 FQNNGV. Trimming took off 5 bases at V and 3 bases at J, with 11 bases between the two ends. The CDR3 runs to 13 residues. CDR3 in amino acids: CASSELAGYEQYF. CDR3 DNA sequence: TGTGCCAGCAGCGAGCTGGCTGGCTACGAGCAGTACTTC.

There are many counts of this clonotype. The rearrangement links TRBV6-1 to TRBJ2-5; 9 nucleotides match TRBD1. V was pared by 6 bases and J by 4 bases, with 6 bases of the junction left unmatched. CDR3 length: 14 residues. From germline, CDR1 is MNHNS and CDR2 SASEGT. CDR3 sequence (DNA): TGTGCCAGCAGCAACAGGGGGCGGTTAGAGACCCAGTACTTC. Amino acids: CASSNRGRLETQYF.

This clonotype came up a few times. The chain links TRBV4-1 to TRBJ1-4, with D hard to call. Germline V gene sequence: CDR1 MGHRA, CDR2 YSYEKL. The CDR3 contains 15 residues. The V end was cut by 1 base, the J end by 6 bases, with 12 bases between. The DNA of the CDR3 is TGCGCCAGCAGCCAAGTAGCGACGCCCGATGAAAAACTGTTTTTT. It specifies CASSQVATPDEKLFF.

V and J are TRBV6-5 and TRBJ2-6; no clear D. Per the germline V gene, CDR1 is MNHEY and CDR2 is SVGAGI. CDR3 length: 13 residues. V lost 0 bases and J 3 bases, leaving 0 bases between the germline ends. The CDR3 spells CASSYSGANVLTF. The CDR3 DNA sequence: TGTGCCAGCAGTTACTCTGGGGCCAACGTCCTGACTTTC.

This clonotype was counted only a few times. The chain has TRBV29-1 and TRBJ2-7, with 9 nucleotides matching TRBD1. Germline-derived CDR1 and CDR2 are SQVTM and ANQGSEA. This CDR3 region has 18 residues. V lost 2 bases to trimming and J lost 2 bases; unmatched junction nucleotides: 16. CDR3 amino acids: CSVESTSTIGTGTYEQYF. CDR3 DNA: TGCAGCGTTGAATCCACAAGCACCATCGGGACAGGGACCTACGAGCAGTACTTC.

The gene calls are TRBV27 and TRBJ1-6; unclear D gene. Germline V gene data show CDR1 as MNHEY and CDR2 as SMNVEV (reference sequence). This CDR3 is built from 14 residues. Trimming took 2 bases from V and 6 from J, leaving 8 bases between them. The CDR3 reads CASSLGRINSPLHF. In nucleotides, the CDR3 is TGTGCCAGCAGTTTAGGCCGTATTAATTCACCCCTCCACTTT.

The chain has TRBV7-9 and TRBJ2-3; TRBD2 aligns across 7 bases. The V segment lost 1 base and the J segment 2 bases; nucleotides outside the gene matches: 9. The germline CDR1 and CDR2 sequences are SEHNR and FQNEAQ (reference sequence). This CDR3 comprises 17 residues. The CDR3 loop reads CASSLEGLAEYTDTQYF. CDR3 nucleotide sequence: TGTGCCAGCAGCTTAGAGGGGCTAGCGGAATACACAGATACGCAGTATTTT. Combining the CDR3 with reference TRBV7-9 and TRBJ2-3 gives the whole variable domain DTGVSQNPRHKITKRGQNVTFRCDPISEHNRLYWYRQTLGQGPEFLTYFQNEAQLEKSRLLSDRFSAERPKGSFSTLEIQRTEQGDSAMYLCASSLEGLAEYTDTQYFGPGTRLTVL.

V and J are TRBV6-6 and TRBJ1-6; 8 nucleotides agree with TRBD1. Unmatched junction bases numbered 6, after V lost 4 bases and J lost 4 bases. Germline loops: CDR1 MNHNY, CDR2 SVGAGI (reference sequence). CDR3 length: 16 residues. In DNA form, the CDR3 reads TGTGCCAGCAGTTCCCCGGACAGGGCGTATAATTCACCCCTCCACTTT. Translating gives CASSSPDRAYNSPLHF.

The chain couples TRBV5-1 to TRBJ2-1; D is perhaps TRBD2 (6 bases). V was clipped by 4 bases and J by 4 bases, with 18 bases between them. The germline V gene has CDR1 SGHRS and CDR2 YFSETQ. This CDR3 is built from 16 residues. This CDR3 is CASSDGFLSGYNEQFF. CDR3 sequence (DNA): TGCGCCAGCAGCGATGGATTCCTGAGCGGGTACAATGAGCAGTTCTTC.

The sample holds a few counts of this clonotype. This rearrangement joins TRBV3-1 to TRBJ2-6; unclear D gene. Per the germline V gene, CDR1 is LGHDT and CDR2 is YNNKEL (reference sequence). The CDR3 spans 14 residues. With 3 bases removed from V and 1 base from J, the gap between germline ends came to 4 bases. CDR3 in DNA: TGTGCCAGCAGCCATTCGTCTGGGGCCAACGTCCTGACTTTC. Amino acid sequence: CASSHSSGANVLTF.

The genes are TRBV12-3 or TRBV12-4 and TRBJ2-3; D is possibly TRBD1 or TRBD2 (6 bases each). The CDR3 contains 15 residues. The germline V and J ends were trimmed by 6 bases and 0 bases, with 13 bases remaining between them. The CDR3 bases are TGTGCCAGCAGAGAAGGGGGGTTTAGCACAGATACGCAGTATTTT. Residues: CASREGGFSTDTQYF.

This chain links TRBV4-1 with TRBJ2-3; 12 nucleotides align to TRBD2. The trim removed 0 bases at V and 0 bases at J, leaving 10 bases unmatched. Germline CDR1 reads MGHRA; CDR2 reads YSYEKL. The CDR3 is 20 amino acids. In nucleotides, the CDR3 is TGCGCCAGCAGCCAAGAGGGCCTAGCGGGAGGGACTGTGAGCACAGATACGCAGTATTTT. Its translation: CASSQEGLAGGTVSTDTQYF.

This clonotype occurred a few times. The rearrangement uses TRBV5-1 and TRBJ1-2; D is uncertain. V was clipped by 0 bases and J by 0 bases, with 3 bases between them. The germline gives CDR1 SGHRS, CDR2 YFSETQ. The CDR3 contains 13 residues. The CDR3 protein is CASSLGANYGYTF. The CDR3 coding sequence is TGCGCCAGCAGCTTGGGGGCTAACTATGGCTACACCTTC. The whole variable domain, filled in from reference TRBV5-1 and TRBJ1-2, reads KAGVTQTPRYLIKTRGQQVTLSCSPISGHRSVSWYQQTPGQGLQFLFEYFSETQRNKGNFPGRFSGRQFSNSRSEMNVSTLELGDSALYLCASSLGANYGYTFGSGTRLTVV.

The V and J genes are TRBV25-1 and TRBJ2-3; D not resolved. This CDR3 is built from 14 residues. CDR1 MGHDK and CDR2 SYGVNS come from the germline V gene. V was shortened by 3 bases and J by 0 bases, with 7 bases between the two germline ends. The CDR3 coding sequence is TGTGCCAGCAGTGAGGGCGACAGCACAGATACGCAGTATTTT. Translation gives CASSEGDSTDTQYF.

This chain connects TRBV18 to TRBJ2-3, with 8 bases aligning to TRBD2. CDR1 and CDR2 from the germline V gene are KGHSH and LQKENI. The trim removed 6 bases at V and 5 bases at J, leaving 7 bases unmatched. The CDR3 has 14 residues. CDR3 in amino acids: CASSRGGSRDTQYF. The CDR3 region has the DNA TGTGCCAGCTCCCGGGGGGGATCTCGAGATACGCAGTATTTT.

The chain uses TRBV7-2 and TRBJ2-3, with 11 bases matching TRBD2. Trimming cost V 4 bases and J 1 base; bases outside gene matches: 10. Germline CDR1 reads SGHTA; CDR2 reads FQGNSA. CDR3 length equals 18 residues. DNA of the CDR3: TGTGCCAGCAGCTCCGCACTAGTACTAGCGGGAGGCACAGATACGCAGTATTTT. Its translation is CASSSALVLAGGTDTQYF.

This clonotype turned up a few times. The chain links TRBV28 to TRBJ2-3, with 11 bases fitting TRBD2. This CDR3 contains 16 residues. The V and J ends lost 5 bases and 4 bases, in that order; junction bases with no gene match: 8. The germline V gene has CDR1 MDHEN and CDR2 SYDVKM. CDR3 loop: CASSPLSGRAPDTQYF. Here the CDR3 DNA reads TGTGCCAGCAGTCCCCTTAGCGGGAGGGCCCCAGATACGCAGTATTTT.

This clonotype was recorded a few times. The chain uses TRBV4-1 and TRBJ1-1; D is perhaps TRBD1 (5 bases). This CDR3 region has 15 residues. Germline V gene lookup returns CDR1 MGHRA and CDR2 YSYEKL. The V end was cut by 0 bases, the J end by 4 bases, with 12 bases between. The CDR3 spells CASSQDEVGGTEAFF. The CDR3 coding sequence is TGCGCCAGCAGCCAAGATGAGGTGGGGGGCACTGAAGCTTTCTTT.

V gene TRBV5-1 combines with J gene TRBJ2-2; tentative D call: TRBD1 (5 bases). In germline, CDR1 is SGHRS, CDR2 YFSETQ. The CDR3 is made up of 14 amino acids. V lost 5 bases to trimming and J lost 1 base, with 9 bases between them. The CDR3 DNA reads as TGCGCCAGCAGTCCCCAGGGGAACACCGGGGAGCTGTTTTTT. It codes for CASSPQGNTGELFF.